Included here is one T cell receptor beta chain sequence, with context. Antigen specificity is unknown. Researchers ran the PCR with 60 Vbeta and 13 Jbeta primers. The data were produced by immunoSEQ multiplex PCR, yet TCRdb's version contains in-frame clones alone and is incomplete. The sample lists about 170,000 clones, approximately 81% occurring once. The data are from a study of cytomegalovirus exposure and HLA in healthy donors. Study in general: Early released data comprised around 80 million unique TCRs from HLA-typed donors.

General observations from the study: A reported reduction in N-insertions relative to the roughly 670-donor mean was seen in an Asian-associated ancestry cluster in a later analysis.

V dropped 2 bases and J dropped 1; count of bases not matched to a gene: 8. CDR1 is WNHNN, CDR2 SYGVQD, per germline (reference sequence). The CDR3 extends over 17 amino acids. The donors (healthy individuals) were bone marrow donors. The sequence derives from a male donor in good health and CMV-seronegative. The sample taken for sequencing was PBMCs. The chain is built from TRBV10-1 and TRBJ2-7; TRBD1 agrees at 10 bases. The CDR3 here is CASSEPNGTGESYEQYF. For the CDR3, the DNA is TGCGCCAGCAGTGAGCCAAATGGGACAGGGGAATCCTACGAGCAGTACTTC.